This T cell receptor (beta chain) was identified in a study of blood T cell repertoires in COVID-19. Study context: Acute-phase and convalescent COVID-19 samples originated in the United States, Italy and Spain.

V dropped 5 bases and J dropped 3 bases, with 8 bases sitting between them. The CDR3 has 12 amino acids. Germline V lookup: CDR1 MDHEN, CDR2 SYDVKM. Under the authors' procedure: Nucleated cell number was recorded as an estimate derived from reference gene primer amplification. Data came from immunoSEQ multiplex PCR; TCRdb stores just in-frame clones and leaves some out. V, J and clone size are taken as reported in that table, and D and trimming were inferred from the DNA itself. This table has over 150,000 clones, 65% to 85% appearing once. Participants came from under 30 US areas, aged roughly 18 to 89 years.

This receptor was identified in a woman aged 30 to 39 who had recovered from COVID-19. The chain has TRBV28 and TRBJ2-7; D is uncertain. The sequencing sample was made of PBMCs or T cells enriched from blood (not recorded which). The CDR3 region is CASSPPSYEQYF. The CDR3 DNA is TGTGCCAGCAGTCCCCCCAGCTACGAGCAGTACTTC.